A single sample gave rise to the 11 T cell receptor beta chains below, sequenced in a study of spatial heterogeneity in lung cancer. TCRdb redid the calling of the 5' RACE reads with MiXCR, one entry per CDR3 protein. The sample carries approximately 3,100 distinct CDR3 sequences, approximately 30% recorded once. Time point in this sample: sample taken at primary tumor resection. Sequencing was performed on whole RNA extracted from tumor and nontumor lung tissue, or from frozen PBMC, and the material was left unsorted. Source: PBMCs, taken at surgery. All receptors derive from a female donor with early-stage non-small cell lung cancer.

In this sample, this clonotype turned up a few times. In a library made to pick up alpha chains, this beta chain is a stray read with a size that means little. The CDR3 is CASSLSVRKNEQYF. In DNA, the CDR3 is TGTGCCAGCAGCTTATCAGTCAGAAAGAACGAGCAGTACTTC. The chain employs TRBV7-8 and TRBJ2-7, with D hard to call. The V gene's germline CDR1 is SGHVS and CDR2 FQNEAQ. The CDR3 is made up of 14 amino acids. The V end was cut by 2 bases, the J end by 5 bases, with 13 bases between. The entire variable domain, with the rest obtained from reference TRBV7-8 and TRBJ2-7, is as follows: GAGVSQSPRYKVAKRGQDVALRCDPISGHVSLFWYQQALGQGPEFLTYFQNEAQLDKSGLPSDRFFAERPEGSVSTLKIQRTQQEDSAVYLCASSLSVRKNEQYFGPGTRLTVT.

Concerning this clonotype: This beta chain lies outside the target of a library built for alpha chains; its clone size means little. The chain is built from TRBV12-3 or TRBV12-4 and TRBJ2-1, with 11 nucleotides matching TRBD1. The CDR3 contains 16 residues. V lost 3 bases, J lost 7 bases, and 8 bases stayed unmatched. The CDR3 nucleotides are TGTGCCAGCAGTTTTCTCGGGACAGGGGGGAGAAATGAGCAGTTCTTC. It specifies CASSFLGTGGRNEQFF.

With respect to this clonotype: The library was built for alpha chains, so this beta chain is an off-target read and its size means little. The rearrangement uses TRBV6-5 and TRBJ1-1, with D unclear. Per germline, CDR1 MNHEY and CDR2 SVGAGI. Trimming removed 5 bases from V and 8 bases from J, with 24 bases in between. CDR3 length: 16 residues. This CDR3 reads CASSPYDLDVNGEAFF. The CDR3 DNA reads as TGTGCCAGCAGTCCCTACGATTTAGACGTTAACGGGGAAGCTTTCTTT.

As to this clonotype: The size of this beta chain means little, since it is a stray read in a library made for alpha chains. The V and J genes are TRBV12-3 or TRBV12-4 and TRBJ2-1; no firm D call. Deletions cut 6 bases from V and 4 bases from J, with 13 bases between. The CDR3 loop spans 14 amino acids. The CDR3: CASRHPPGYNEQFF. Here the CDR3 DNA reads TGTGCCAGCAGACACCCGCCCGGTTACAATGAGCAGTTCTTC.

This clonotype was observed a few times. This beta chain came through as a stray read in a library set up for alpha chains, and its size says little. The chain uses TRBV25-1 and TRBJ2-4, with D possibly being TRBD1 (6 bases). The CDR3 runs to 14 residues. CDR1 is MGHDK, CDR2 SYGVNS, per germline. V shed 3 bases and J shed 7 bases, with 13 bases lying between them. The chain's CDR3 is CASSEDSRHNIQYF. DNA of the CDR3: TGTGCCAGCAGTGAGGACAGCCGGCATAACATTCAGTACTTC.

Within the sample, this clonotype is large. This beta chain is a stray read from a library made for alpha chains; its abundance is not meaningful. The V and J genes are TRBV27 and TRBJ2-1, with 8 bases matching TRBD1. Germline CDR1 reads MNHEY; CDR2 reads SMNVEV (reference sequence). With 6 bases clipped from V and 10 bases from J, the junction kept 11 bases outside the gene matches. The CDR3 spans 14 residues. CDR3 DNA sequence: TGTGCCAGCAGGCAGGGGGCTCCCGCAAAGGAGCAGTTCTTC. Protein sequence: CASRQGAPAKEQFF.

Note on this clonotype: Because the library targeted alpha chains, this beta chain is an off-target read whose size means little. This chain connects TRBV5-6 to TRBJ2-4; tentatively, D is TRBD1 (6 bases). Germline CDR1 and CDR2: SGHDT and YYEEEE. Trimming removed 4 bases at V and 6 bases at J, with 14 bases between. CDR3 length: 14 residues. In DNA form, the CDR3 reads TGTGCCAGCAGCCCTCTGGGACAACCAAACATTCAGTACTTC. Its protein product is CASSPLGQPNIQYF. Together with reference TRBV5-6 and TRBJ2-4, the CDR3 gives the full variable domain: DAGVTQSPTHLIKTRGQQVTLRCSPKSGHDTVSWYQQALGQGPQFIFQYYEEEERQRGNFPDRFSGHQFPNYSSELNVNALLLGDSALYLCASSPLGQPNIQYFGAGTRLSVL.

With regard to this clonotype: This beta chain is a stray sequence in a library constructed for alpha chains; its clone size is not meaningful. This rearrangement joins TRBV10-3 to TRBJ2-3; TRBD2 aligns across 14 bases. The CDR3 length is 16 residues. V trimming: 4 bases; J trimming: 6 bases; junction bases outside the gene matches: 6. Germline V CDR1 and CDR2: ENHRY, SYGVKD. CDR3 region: CAISAGLAGGWDTQYF. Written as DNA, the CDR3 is TGTGCCATCAGTGCCGGACTAGCGGGAGGTTGGGATACGCAGTATTTT.

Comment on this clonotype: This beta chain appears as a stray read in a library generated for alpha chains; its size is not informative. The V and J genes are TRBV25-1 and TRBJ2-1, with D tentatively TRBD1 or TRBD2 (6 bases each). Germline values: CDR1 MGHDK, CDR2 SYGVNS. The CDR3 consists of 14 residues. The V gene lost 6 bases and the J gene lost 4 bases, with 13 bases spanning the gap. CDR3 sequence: CASRTGAPYNEQFF. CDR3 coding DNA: TGTGCCAGCAGGACGGGGGCACCGTACAATGAGCAGTTCTTC.

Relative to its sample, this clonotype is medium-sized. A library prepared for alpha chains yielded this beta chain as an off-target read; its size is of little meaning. The CDR3 nucleotides read TGTGCCAGCAGTGAAGGGTGGGCCCCCTACAATGAGCAGTTCTTC. This gives the protein CASSEGWAPYNEQFF. The chain uses TRBV2 and TRBJ2-1, with no clear D. The CDR3 is made up of 15 amino acids. Trimming took off 1 base at V and 2 bases at J, with 9 bases between the two ends. Germline V gene lookup returns CDR1 SNHLY and CDR2 FYNNEI.

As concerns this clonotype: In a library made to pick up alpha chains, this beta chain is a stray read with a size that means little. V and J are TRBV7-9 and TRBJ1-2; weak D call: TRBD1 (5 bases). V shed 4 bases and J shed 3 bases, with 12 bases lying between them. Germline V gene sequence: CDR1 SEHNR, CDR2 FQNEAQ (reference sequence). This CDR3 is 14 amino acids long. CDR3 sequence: CASSSREVDYGYTF. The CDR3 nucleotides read TGTGCCAGCAGCTCCAGGGAGGTCGACTATGGCTACACCTTC.